This TCR beta chain was profiled in a study of spatial heterogeneity in lung cancer. Overall study context: Alpha-chain sequences were consistently detected less often than beta-chain sequences. On average, each unique TCR and UMI combination appeared more than ten times in raw reads.

This clonotype was recorded many times. As for time point: sample taken at primary tumor resection. No cells were sorted before sequencing. The whole RNA sequenced was extracted from tumor, nontumor lung or frozen PBMC. The donors comprised 60 to 80 untreated early-stage non-small cell lung cancer patients. Germline CDR1 and CDR2: MNHEY and SVGEGT. V lost 5 bases, J lost 5 bases, and 10 bases stayed unmatched. There are 15 residues in the CDR3. Every TCR cDNA molecule bore a unique molecular identifier. TCRdb processed the 5' RACE reads anew with MiXCR; each CDR3 protein has one entry. The repertoire holds some 6,900 distinct CDR3 sequences, with roughly 3.9% as singletons.

The sample consisted of normal lung tissue next to the tumor, taken at surgery. This sequence was found in a female donor with early-stage non-small cell lung cancer. The rearrangement joins TRBV6-2 or TRBV6-3 to TRBJ1-1; 8 bases line up with TRBD1. CDR3 sequence: CASSHNRGWRTEAFF. CDR3 DNA: TGTGCCAGCAGTCACAACAGGGGGTGGAGGACTGAAGCTTTCTTT.